This T cell receptor (beta chain) was identified in a study of Ad26.COV2.S vaccination and SARS-CoV-2 variants. About the study: It was the COV1001 Ad26.COV2.S trial arm that included the donor. Administration of Ad26.COV2.S was intramuscular, either once or twice 56 days apart.

Indicated treatment: 19 received Ad26.COV2.S at low or high dose, single or two shots; about 5 received placebo; per-sample allocation not given. The samples date from day 63 after the first vaccine or placebo injection. Remarks on this clone: Its antigen is not known.

Germline V gene sequence: CDR1 SGDLS, CDR2 YYNGEE. V shed 6 bases and J 5 bases; nucleotides not matched to a gene: 17. CDR3 length: 18 amino acids. Findings and caveats of the study: Post-vaccination breadth of spike-specific CD8+ and CD4+ T cell responses was reportedly substantial. Non-spike TCR breadth showed similarity between vaccine and placebo recipients.

Only in-frame clones appear in the TCRdb table, and some are missing; sequencing was by immunoSEQ multiplex PCR. Of more than 300,000 clones in the sample, 86% are singletons; the top ten hold more than 1.5%. Sequencing was performed on peripheral blood, taken in a trial of Ad26.COV2.S vaccine versus placebo. V usage is TRBV9 and J usage is TRBJ1-4, with 9 bases identical to TRBD1. This TCR was recovered from a person aged 18-60 years who received the Ad26.COV2.S COVID-19 vaccine or a placebo. CDR3 sequence: CASTGTGCSLHPNEKLFF. CDR3 nucleotide sequence: TGTGCCAGCACCGGGACAGGGTGCTCCTTGCACCCCAATGAAAAACTGTTTTTT.